These 22 T cell receptor beta chains came from one sample sequenced in a study of neurological immune-mediated disorders (dated by TCRdb to about 2019). The library was generated by 5' RACE. Sequencing instrument: Illumina HiSeq 2500. Clones were called with MiXCR by TCRdb after fastp trimmed the public reads at Q25, and only in-frame beta chains were retained. Identical CDR3 proteins give one entry, which carries the most common genes and DNA. The sample yields 30,000 or so distinct CDR3 sequences; about 15% were counted once. The top ten constitute roughly 27% of the sample. The sample comprised PBMCs. These receptor sequences come from a man aged 70 or older in good health.

This clonotype came up many times. J is TRBJ2-1 and V is TRBV15; TRBD2 agrees at 14 bases. CDR1 is LNHNV, CDR2 YYDKDF, per germline (reference sequence). The CDR3 sequence is 16 residues long. Germline trimming cut 6 bases from V and 4 bases from J; bases unmatched to any gene: 5. The CDR3 spells CATSGRLAGGYNEQFF. DNA for the CDR3: TGTGCCACCAGTGGTAGACTAGCGGGGGGGTACAATGAGCAGTTCTTC. Together with reference TRBV15 and TRBJ2-1, the CDR3 gives the full variable domain: DAMVIQNPRYQVTQFGKPVTLSCSQTLNHNVMYWYQQKSSQAPKLLFHYYDKDFNNEADTPDNFQSRRPNTSFCFLDIRSPGLGDTAMYLCATSGRLAGGYNEQFFGPGTRLTVL.

There are many counts of this clonotype. The rearrangement links TRBV29-1 to TRBJ1-1; TRBD1 matches at 8 bases. The CDR3 has 12 amino acids. The V segment lost 6 bases and the J segment 4 bases; nucleotides outside the gene matches: 4. Germline V CDR1 and CDR2: SQVTM, ANQGSEA. The CDR3 nucleotides are TGCAGCGTCGAAACAGGGGGCACTGAAGCTTTCTTT. This encodes CSVETGGTEAFF.

The V and J genes are TRBV29-1 and TRBJ1-2, with D unresolved. Germline loops: CDR1 SQVTM, CDR2 ANQGSEA. The CDR3 has 12 amino acids. With 5 bases removed from V and 4 bases from J, the gap between germline ends came to 11 bases. CDR3 in amino acids: CSVTNSFYGYTF. The CDR3 DNA is TGCAGCGTTACAAACTCGTTCTATGGCTACACCTTC.

Many counts were recorded for this clonotype. CDR3 bases: TGTGCCAGCAGCTTCCTGGGGGGAGATACGCAGTATTTT. This codes for CASSFLGGDTQYF. The chain employs TRBV7-3 and TRBJ2-3; tentatively, D is TRBD2 (6 bases). The CDR3 runs 13 residues. Germline loops: CDR1 SGHTA, CDR2 FQGTGA. Trimming pared 3 bases from V and 5 bases from J, leaving 9 bases between.

This clonotype was counted many times. This rearrangement joins TRBV7-2 to TRBJ2-5; 8 bases align to TRBD1. Trimming removed 1 base from V and 5 bases from J; junction bases left unmatched: 6. The germline V gene has CDR1 SGHTA and CDR2 FQGNSA. The CDR3 has 15 residues. The DNA of the CDR3 is TGTGCCAGCAGCTTAGTCAGGGGGCCGGGGGAGACCCAGTACTTC. This codes for CASSLVRGPGETQYF. Complete variable domain (other parts from reference TRBV7-2 and TRBJ2-5): GAGVSQSPSNKVTEKGKDVELRCDPISGHTALYWYRQSLGQGLEFLIYFQGNSAPDKSGLPSDRFSAERTGGSVSTLTIQRTQQEDSAVYLCASSLVRGPGETQYFGPGTRLLVL.

This clonotype was seen at least ten times. This sequence joins TRBV7-9 and TRBJ1-2; D is ambiguous. In germline, CDR1 is SEHNR, CDR2 FQNEAQ (reference sequence). The V end lost 2 bases, the J end lost 6 bases, and 10 bases lay between the germline ends. The CDR3 extends over 13 amino acids. CDR3 DNA: TGTGCCAGCAGCTTAAAAGGCGTGGATGGCTACACCTTC. It is translated as CASSLKGVDGYTF.

This clonotype was seen ten or more times. The rearrangement uses TRBV5-1 and TRBJ2-2, with a weak D call TRBD1 (5 bases). Germline V gene data show CDR1 as SGHRS and CDR2 as YFSETQ. The CDR3 is made up of 14 amino acids. Trimming shortened V by 2 bases and J by 1 base, and 6 bases separated the two germline ends. DNA of the CDR3: TGCGCCAGCAGCTTAACAGGGAACACCGGGGAGCTGTTTTTT. Its protein is CASSLTGNTGELFF.

The table lists this clonotype with many counts. The chain combines TRBV7-6 with TRBJ2-3; TRBD1 matches at 7 bases. This CDR3 is 13 amino acids long. From germline, CDR1 is SGHVS and CDR2 FNYEAQ. The V and J ends lost 0 bases and 6 bases, in that order; junction bases with no gene match: 0. The CDR3 bases are TGTGCCAGCAGCTTAGCGACAGGGGATACGCAGTATTTT. Its protein is CASSLATGDTQYF.

Many counts were recorded for this clonotype. The chain links TRBV27 to TRBJ2-2; 10 positions match TRBD1. Germline V gives CDR1 MNHEY, CDR2 SMNVEV (reference sequence). V dropped 3 bases and J dropped 4; count of bases not matched to a gene: 2. The CDR3 spans 15 residues. The DNA of the CDR3 is TGTGCCAGCAGTTTGGGACAGGGGCTCACCGGGGAGCTGTTTTTT. The encoded protein is CASSLGQGLTGELFF.

This clonotype has a count of ten or more. The V call is TRBV9, the J call TRBJ1-1; perhaps TRBD1 as D (5 bases). The CDR3 totals 12 residues. CDR1 is SGDLS and CDR2 is YYNGEE in the germline V gene. V was pared by 5 bases and J by 7 bases, with 12 bases between. As DNA, the CDR3 is TGTGCCAGCAGTCTGGACACGGTTGAAGCTTTCTTT. Protein sequence: CASSLDTVEAFF.

This clonotype was counted only a few times. The chain links TRBV7-2 to TRBJ2-3, with D tentatively TRBD2 (5 bases). The germline V gene has CDR1 SGHTA and CDR2 FQGNSA. V gave up 5 bases and J gave up 1 base, with 13 bases separating them. The CDR3 is 15 amino acids. CDR3 residues: CASSTRAGGTDTQYF. CDR3 in DNA: TGTGCCAGCAGCACGAGGGCTGGGGGCACAGATACGCAGTATTTT.

This clonotype was seen many times. The CDR3 reads CASSLAQGWQPQHF. CDR3 bases: TGTGCCAGCAGTTTGGCCCAGGGATGGCAGCCCCAGCATTTT. This chain uses TRBV27 with TRBJ1-5; D is perhaps TRBD1 (5 bases). The ends were cut back, 3 bases at V and 7 bases at J, with 13 bases in the middle. CDR3 length: 14 amino acids. Germline V CDR1 and CDR2: MNHEY, SMNVEV (reference sequence).

This clonotype was observed at least ten times. The chain links TRBV5-6 to TRBJ2-1, with D maybe TRBD2 (5 bases). The germline gives CDR1 SGHDT, CDR2 YYEEEE. V lost 7 bases and J lost 11, with 13 bases in between. The CDR3 consists of 11 residues. The CDR3 is CASQRRGKQFF. The CDR3, as DNA: TGTGCCAGCCAGCGGAGAGGGAAGCAGTTCTTC. Together with reference TRBV5-6 and TRBJ2-1, the CDR3 gives the full variable domain: DAGVTQSPTHLIKTRGQQVTLRCSPKSGHDTVSWYQQALGQGPQFIFQYYEEEERQRGNFPDRFSGHQFPNYSSELNVNALLLGDSALYLCASQRRGKQFFGPGTRLTVL.

This clonotype was detected ten times or more. V gene TRBV5-1 combines with J gene TRBJ1-6; TRBD1 might be the D (5 bases). V lost 4 bases to trimming and J lost 8 bases, with 16 bases between them. Germline V gives CDR1 SGHRS, CDR2 YFSETQ. CDR3 size: 15 residues. The CDR3 nucleotides read TGCGCCAGCAGCCCTCGTGGGACGGCGGATTCACCCCTCCACTTT. As protein: CASSPRGTADSPLHF.

V gene TRBV7-2 combines with J gene TRBJ2-1; 7 nucleotides align to TRBD1. The CDR3 is made up of 15 amino acids. The V and J ends lost 1 base and 8 bases, in that order; junction bases with no gene match: 8. The germline gives CDR1 SGHTA, CDR2 FQGNSA. CDR3 amino acids: CASSLVPRQGYEQFF. The CDR3 region has the DNA TGTGCCAGCAGCTTAGTCCCGAGACAGGGCTATGAGCAGTTCTTC.

This clonotype was observed many times. The chain combines TRBV29-1 with TRBJ2-2, with a tentative D call TRBD1 (6 bases). The CDR3 is 13 amino acids. The germline V and J ends were trimmed by 5 bases and 1 base, with 8 bases remaining between them. CDR1 SQVTM and CDR2 ANQGSEA come from the germline V gene. As DNA, the CDR3 is TGCAGCGTTTTACAGGGGAACACCGGGGAGCTGTTTTTT. Protein product: CSVLQGNTGELFF.

The rearrangement uses TRBV18 and TRBJ2-1; 8 positions match TRBD1. Trimming at V came to 4 bases and at J to 0 bases, leaving 5 bases not matched to a gene. From germline, CDR1 is KGHSH and CDR2 LQKENI. The CDR3 is made up of 16 amino acids. CDR3 loop: CASSRNTGGSYNEQFF. Written as DNA, the CDR3 is TGTGCCAGCTCACGGAATACAGGGGGCTCCTACAATGAGCAGTTCTTC.

The table lists this clonotype with many counts. The V gene is TRBV11-3, the J gene TRBJ1-6, with D hard to call. V lost 5 bases to trimming and J lost 0 bases, with 5 bases between them. This CDR3 contains 14 residues. CDR1 and CDR2 (germline): SGHNT, YENEEA. CDR3 in amino acids: CASSLGSYNSPLHF. In DNA, the CDR3 is TGTGCCAGCAGCCTCGGCTCCTATAATTCACCCCTCCACTTT. Full variable domain (outside the CDR3, taken from reference TRBV11-3 and TRBJ1-6): EAGVVQSPRYKIIEKKQPVAFWCNPISGHNTLYWYLQNLGQGPELLIRYENEEAVDDSQLPKDRFSAERLKGVDSTLKIQPAELGDSAVYLCASSLGSYNSPLHFGNGTRLTVT.

This clonotype was found once. Possible read error: a much larger clone is one base away. The chain employs TRBV2 and TRBJ2-2; D unclear. Germline CDR1 reads SNHLY; CDR2 reads FYNNEI. The CDR3 has 12 residues. V was pared by 7 bases and J by 0 bases, with 3 bases between. CDR3 nucleotide sequence: TGTGCCAGCACTTCGAACACCGGGGAGCTGTTTTTT. Translation gives CASTSNTGELFF.

The CDR3: CASSRSTGERVETQYF. The CDR3 bases are TGCGCCAGCAGCCGTTCAACAGGGGAGCGAGTAGAGACCCAGTACTTC. This chain joins TRBV5-1 and TRBJ2-5; 7 bases align to TRBD1. V lost 4 bases and J lost 4; bases outside the gene matches: 13. From germline, CDR1 is SGHRS and CDR2 YFSETQ. The CDR3 runs 16 residues.

This clonotype came up many times. The rearrangement joins TRBV7-2 to TRBJ2-2; D is unclear. CDR1 is SGHTA and CDR2 is FQGNSA in the germline V gene. V was clipped by 2 bases and J by 4 bases, with 14 bases between them. The CDR3 loop spans 16 amino acids. As DNA, the CDR3 is TGTGCCAGCAGCTTACTAATCAAGGCTAGCACCGGGGAGCTGTTTTTT. Its translation is CASSLLIKASTGELFF.

In this sample, this clonotype turned up many times. The chain employs TRBV10-3 and TRBJ1-2; TRBD1 agrees at 9 bases. Germline assignment: CDR1 ENHRY and CDR2 SYGVKD. This CDR3 region has 15 residues. V dropped 2 bases and J dropped 6; count of bases not matched to a gene: 7. The CDR3 bases are TGTGCCATCAGTGAGACCCCCCGGGACAGGGATGGCTACACCTTC. It yields the protein CAISETPRDRDGYTF.